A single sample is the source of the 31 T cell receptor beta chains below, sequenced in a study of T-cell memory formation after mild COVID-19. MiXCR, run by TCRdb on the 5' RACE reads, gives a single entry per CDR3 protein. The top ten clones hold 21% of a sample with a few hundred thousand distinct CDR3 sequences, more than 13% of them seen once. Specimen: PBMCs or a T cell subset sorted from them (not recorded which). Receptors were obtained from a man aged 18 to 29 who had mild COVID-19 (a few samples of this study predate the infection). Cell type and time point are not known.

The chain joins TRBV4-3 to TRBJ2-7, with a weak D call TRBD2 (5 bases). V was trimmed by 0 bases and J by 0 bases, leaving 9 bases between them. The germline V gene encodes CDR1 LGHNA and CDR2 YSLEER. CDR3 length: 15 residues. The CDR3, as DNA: TGCGCCAGCAGCCAAGACACGGGGAGCTCCTACGAGCAGTACTTC. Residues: CASSQDTGSSYEQYF.

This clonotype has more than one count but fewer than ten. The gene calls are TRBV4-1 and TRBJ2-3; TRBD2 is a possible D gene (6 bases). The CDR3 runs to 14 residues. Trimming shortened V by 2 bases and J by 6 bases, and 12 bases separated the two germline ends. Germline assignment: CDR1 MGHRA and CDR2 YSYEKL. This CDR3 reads CASSQTGGSDTQYF. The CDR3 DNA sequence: TGCGCCAGCAGCCAAACTGGGGGGTCCGATACGCAGTATTTT.

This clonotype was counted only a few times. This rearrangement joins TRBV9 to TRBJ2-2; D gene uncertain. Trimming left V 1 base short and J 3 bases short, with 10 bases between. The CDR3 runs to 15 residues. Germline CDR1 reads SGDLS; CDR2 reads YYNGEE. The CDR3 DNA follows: TGTGCCAGCAGCGTATTCCAGGCGGACACCGGGGAGCTGTTTTTT. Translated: CASSVFQADTGELFF. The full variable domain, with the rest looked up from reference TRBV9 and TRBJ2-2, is DSGVTQTPKHLITATGQRVTLRCSPRSGDLSVYWYQQSLDQGLQFLIQYYNGEERAKGNILERFSAQQFPDLHSELNLSSLELGDSALYFCASSVFQADTGELFFGEGSRLTVL.

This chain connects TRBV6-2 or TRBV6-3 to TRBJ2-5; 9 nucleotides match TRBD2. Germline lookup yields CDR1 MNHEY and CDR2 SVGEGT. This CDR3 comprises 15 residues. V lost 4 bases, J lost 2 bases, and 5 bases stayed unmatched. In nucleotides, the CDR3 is TGTGCCAGCAGTTCTCCTAGCGGGGTTCAAGAGACCCAGTACTTC. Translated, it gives CASSSPSGVQETQYF.

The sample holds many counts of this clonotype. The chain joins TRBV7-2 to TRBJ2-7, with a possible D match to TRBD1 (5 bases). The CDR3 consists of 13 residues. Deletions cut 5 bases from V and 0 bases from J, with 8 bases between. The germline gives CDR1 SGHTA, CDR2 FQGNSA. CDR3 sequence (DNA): TGTGCCAGCAGCCCTGGACACTCCTACGAGCAGTACGTC. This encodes CASSPGHSYEQYV.

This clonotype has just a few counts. The CDR3 sequence is CASSLMVQAEAFF. DNA for the CDR3: TGTGCCAGCAGCTTAATGGTTCAGGCGGAAGCTTTCTTT. V is TRBV7-6 and J is TRBJ1-1; D is uncertain. Trimming removed 2 bases at V and 8 bases at J, with 12 bases between. CDR3 length: 13 amino acids. Germline V gives CDR1 SGHVS, CDR2 FNYEAQ. Looking up the rest from reference TRBV7-6 and TRBJ1-1 gives the full variable domain: GAGVSQSPRYKVTKRGQDVALRCDPISGHVSLYWYRQALGQGPEFLTYFNYEAQQDKSGLPNDRFSAERPEGSISTLTIQRTEQRDSAMYRCASSLMVQAEAFFGQGTRLTVV.

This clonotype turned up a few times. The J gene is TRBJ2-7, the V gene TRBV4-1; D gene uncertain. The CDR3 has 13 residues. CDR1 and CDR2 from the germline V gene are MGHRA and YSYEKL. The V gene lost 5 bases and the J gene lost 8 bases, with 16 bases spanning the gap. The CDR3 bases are TGCGCCAGCAGCAAGATGCCCCAATCTAAGCAGTACTTC. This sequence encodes CASSKMPQSKQYF.

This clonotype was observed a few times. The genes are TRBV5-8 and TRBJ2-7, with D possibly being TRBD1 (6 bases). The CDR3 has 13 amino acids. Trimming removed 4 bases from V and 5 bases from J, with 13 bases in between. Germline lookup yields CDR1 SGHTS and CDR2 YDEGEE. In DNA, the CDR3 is TGTGCCAGCAGCCGGGGCGAGGGGGACGAGCAGTACGTC. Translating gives CASSRGEGDEQYV.

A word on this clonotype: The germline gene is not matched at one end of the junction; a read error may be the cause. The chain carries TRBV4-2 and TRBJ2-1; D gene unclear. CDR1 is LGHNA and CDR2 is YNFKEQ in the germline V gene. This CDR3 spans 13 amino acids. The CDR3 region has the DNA TGTGCCAGCAGCCAAGAGGGGATCCCCGAGCATTTCTTC. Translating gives CASSQEGIPEHFF.

The chain's CDR3 is CASKTALYSNQPQHF. The CDR3 DNA follows: TGTGCCAGCAAGACAGCCCTTTATAGCAATCAGCCCCAGCATTTT. The chain combines TRBV6-2 or TRBV6-3 with TRBJ1-5, with D possibly matching TRBD1 (5 bases). The length of the CDR3 is 15 residues. Germline V gene sequence: CDR1 MNHEY, CDR2 SVGEGT. Trimming removed 7 bases at V and 0 bases at J, with 13 bases between.

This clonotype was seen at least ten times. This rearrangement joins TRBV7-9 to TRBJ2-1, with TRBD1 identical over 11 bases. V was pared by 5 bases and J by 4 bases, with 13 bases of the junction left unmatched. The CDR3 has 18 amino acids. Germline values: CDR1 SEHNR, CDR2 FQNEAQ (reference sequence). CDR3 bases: TGTGCCAGCAGCCCCCGCGGACAGGGGGCCTCACCGTACAATGAGCAGTTCTTC. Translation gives CASSPRGQGASPYNEQFF.

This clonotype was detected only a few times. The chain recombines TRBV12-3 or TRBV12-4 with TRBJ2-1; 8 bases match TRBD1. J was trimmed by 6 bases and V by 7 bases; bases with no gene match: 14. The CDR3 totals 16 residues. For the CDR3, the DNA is TGTGCCAGCATCTGGGTAGGCAGGGGGCTTGGCAATGAGCAGTTCTTC. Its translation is CASIWVGRGLGNEQFF.

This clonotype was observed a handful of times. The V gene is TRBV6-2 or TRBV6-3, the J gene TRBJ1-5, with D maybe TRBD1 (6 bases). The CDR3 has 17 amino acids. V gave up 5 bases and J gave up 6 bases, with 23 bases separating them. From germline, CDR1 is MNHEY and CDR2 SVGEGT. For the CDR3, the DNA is TGTGCCAGCAGTGACGGACTCCTAAAAAAGGACAGTCAGCCCCAGCATTTT. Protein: CASSDGLLKKDSQPQHF.

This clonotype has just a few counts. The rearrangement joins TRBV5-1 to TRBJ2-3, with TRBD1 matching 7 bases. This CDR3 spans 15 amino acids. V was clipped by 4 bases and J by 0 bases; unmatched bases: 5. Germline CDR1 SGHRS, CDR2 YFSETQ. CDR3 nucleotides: TGCGCCAGCAGCCCGACAGGGCTGAGCACAGATACGCAGTATTTT. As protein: CASSPTGLSTDTQYF.

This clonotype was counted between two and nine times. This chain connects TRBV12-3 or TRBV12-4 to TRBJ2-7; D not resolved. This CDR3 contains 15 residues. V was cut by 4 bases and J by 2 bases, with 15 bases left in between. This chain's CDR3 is CASSSRPNPTYEQYF. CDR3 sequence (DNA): TGTGCCAGCAGTTCGAGGCCCAACCCCACCTACGAGCAGTACTTC.

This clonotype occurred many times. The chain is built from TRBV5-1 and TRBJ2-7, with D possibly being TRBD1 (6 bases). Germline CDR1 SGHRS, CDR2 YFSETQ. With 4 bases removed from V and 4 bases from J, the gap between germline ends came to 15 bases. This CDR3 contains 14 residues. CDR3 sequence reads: CASSQQGISYEQYF. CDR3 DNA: TGCGCCAGCAGCCAGCAGGGGATATCTTACGAGCAGTACTTC.

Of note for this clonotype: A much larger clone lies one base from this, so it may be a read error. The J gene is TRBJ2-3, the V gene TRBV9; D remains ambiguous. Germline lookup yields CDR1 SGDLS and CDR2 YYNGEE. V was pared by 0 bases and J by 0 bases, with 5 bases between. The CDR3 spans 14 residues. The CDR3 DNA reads TGTGCCAGCAGCGTAGGCAGTAGCACAGATACGCAGTATTTT. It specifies CASSVGSSTDTQYF.

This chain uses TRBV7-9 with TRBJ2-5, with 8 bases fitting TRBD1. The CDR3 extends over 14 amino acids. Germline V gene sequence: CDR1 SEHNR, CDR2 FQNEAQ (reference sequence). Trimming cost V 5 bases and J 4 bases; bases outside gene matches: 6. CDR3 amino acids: CASSVRGPRETQYF. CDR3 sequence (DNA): TGTGCCAGCAGCGTCAGGGGGCCGAGAGAGACCCAGTACTTC.

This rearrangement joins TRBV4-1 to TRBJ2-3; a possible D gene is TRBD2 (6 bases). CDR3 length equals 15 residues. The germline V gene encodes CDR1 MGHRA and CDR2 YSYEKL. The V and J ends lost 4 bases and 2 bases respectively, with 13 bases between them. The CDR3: CASSLLPGDTDTQYF. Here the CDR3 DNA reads TGCGCCAGCAGCCTCCTTCCGGGAGACACAGATACGCAGTATTTT.

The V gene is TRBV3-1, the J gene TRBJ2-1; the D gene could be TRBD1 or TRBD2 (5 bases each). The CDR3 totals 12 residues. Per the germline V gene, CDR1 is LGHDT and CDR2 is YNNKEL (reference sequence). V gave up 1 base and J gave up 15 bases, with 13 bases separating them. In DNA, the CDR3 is TGTGCCAGCAGCCAAGTTGAGGGGAGAGCGTTCTTC. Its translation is CASSQVEGRAFF.

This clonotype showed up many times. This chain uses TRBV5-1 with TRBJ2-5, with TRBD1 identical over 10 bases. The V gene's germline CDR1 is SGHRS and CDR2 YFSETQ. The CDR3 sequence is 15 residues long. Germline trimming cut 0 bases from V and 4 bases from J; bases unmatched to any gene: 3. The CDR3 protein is CASSLAGQGGETQYF. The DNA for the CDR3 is TGCGCCAGCAGCTTGGCCGGACAGGGGGGAGAGACCCAGTACTTC.

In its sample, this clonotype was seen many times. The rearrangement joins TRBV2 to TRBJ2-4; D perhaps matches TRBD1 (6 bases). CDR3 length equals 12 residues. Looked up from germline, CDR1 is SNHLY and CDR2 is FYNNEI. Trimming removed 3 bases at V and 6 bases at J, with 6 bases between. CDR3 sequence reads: CASSEDRNIQYF. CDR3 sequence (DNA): TGTGCCAGCAGTGAGGACAGAAACATTCAGTACTTC.

CDR3 in DNA: TGTGCCAGCAGCTCACCGGGACAGAGAACGGGGGAGCTGTTTTTT. It yields the protein CASSSPGQRTGELFF. The gene calls are TRBV7-9 and TRBJ2-2, with TRBD1 identical over 7 bases. Germline CDR1 SEHNR, CDR2 FQNEAQ (reference sequence). The V segment lost 4 bases and the J segment 8 bases; nucleotides outside the gene matches: 10. This CDR3 is 15 amino acids long.

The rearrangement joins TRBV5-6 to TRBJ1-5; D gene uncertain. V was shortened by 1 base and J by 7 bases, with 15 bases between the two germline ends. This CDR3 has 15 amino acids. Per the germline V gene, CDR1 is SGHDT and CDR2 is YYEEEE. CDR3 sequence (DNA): TGTGCCAGCAGCTTGACACCCGAGGAGGGCCAGCCCCAGCATTTT. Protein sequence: CASSLTPEEGQPQHF.

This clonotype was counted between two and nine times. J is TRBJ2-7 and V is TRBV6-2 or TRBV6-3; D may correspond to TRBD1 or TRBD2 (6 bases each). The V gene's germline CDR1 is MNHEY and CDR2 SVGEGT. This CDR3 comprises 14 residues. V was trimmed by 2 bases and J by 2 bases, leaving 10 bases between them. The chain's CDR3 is CASSYEGGTYEQYF. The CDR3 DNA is TGTGCCAGCAGTTACGAGGGGGGCACCTACGAGCAGTACTTC.

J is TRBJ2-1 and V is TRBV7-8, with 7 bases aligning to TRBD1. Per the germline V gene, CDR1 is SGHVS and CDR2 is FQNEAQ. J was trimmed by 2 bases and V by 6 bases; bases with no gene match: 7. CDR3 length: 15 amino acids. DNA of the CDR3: TGTGCCAGCAGACCTACAGGGGTAACCTACAATGAGCAGTTCTTC. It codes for CASRPTGVTYNEQFF. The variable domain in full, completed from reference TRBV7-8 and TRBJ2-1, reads GAGVSQSPRYKVAKRGQDVALRCDPISGHVSLFWYQQALGQGPEFLTYFQNEAQLDKSGLPSDRFFAERPEGSVSTLKIQRTQQEDSAVYLCASRPTGVTYNEQFFGPGTRLTVL.

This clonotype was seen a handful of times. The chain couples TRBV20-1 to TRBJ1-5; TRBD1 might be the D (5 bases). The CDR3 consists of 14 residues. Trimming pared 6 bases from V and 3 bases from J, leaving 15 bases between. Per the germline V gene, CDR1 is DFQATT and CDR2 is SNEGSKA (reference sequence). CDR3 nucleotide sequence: TGCAGTGCCAGATCTGGGGGAACCAATCAGCCCCAGCATTTT. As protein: CSARSGGTNQPQHF.

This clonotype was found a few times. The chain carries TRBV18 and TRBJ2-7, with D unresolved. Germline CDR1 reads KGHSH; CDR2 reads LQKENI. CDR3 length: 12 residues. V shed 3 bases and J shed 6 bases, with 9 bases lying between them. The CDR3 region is CASSPEVGEQYV. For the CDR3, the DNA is TGTGCCAGCTCACCCGAGGTCGGCGAGCAGTACGTC.

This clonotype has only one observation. CDR3 loop: CASSTSEIYNEQFF. The CDR3, as DNA: TGTGCCAGCAGTACGTCTGAAATTTACAATGAGCAGTTCTTC. J is TRBJ2-1 and V is TRBV6-2 or TRBV6-3; D gene uncertain. V lost 5 bases and J 4 bases, leaving 12 bases between the germline ends. CDR1 and CDR2 (germline): MNHEY, SVGEGT. The CDR3 loop spans 14 amino acids.

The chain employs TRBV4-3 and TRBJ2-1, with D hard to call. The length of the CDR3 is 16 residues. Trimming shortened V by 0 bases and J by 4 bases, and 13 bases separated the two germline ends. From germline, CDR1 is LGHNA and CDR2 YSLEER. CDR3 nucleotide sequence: TGCGCCAGCAGCCAAGATTTGCCTTCGGAATACAATGAGCAGTTCTTC. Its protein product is CASSQDLPSEYNEQFF.

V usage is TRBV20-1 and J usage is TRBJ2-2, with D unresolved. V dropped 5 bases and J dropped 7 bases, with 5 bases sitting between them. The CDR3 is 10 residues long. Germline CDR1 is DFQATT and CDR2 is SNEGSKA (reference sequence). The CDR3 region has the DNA TGCAGTGCTCCGTTCGGGGAGCTGTTTTTT. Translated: CSAPFGELFF.